These 32 T cell receptor beta chains were sequenced from one sample in a study of a mutant IDH1 vaccine in newly diagnosed glioma. Clones were sequenced by immunoSEQ multiplex PCR, and TCRdb holds only the in-frame ones, with some missing. The sample carries about 67,000 clones, around 89% recorded once. Time point noted: week 11, during vaccination. Vaccine doses each comprised 300 ug of mutant IDH1 20-mer peptide, with topical imiquimod. Antigens of these TCRs are unknown. Sequences were derived from PBMCs, sampled from a glioma patient whose treatment included an IDH1 peptide vaccine. The receptors here all came from a man in his forties with glioma.

This chain uses TRBV25-1 with TRBJ1-2; D remains ambiguous. Trimming pared 7 bases from V and 4 bases from J, leaving 19 bases between. From germline, CDR1 is MGHDK and CDR2 SYGVNS. This CDR3 contains 15 residues. In DNA form, the CDR3 reads TGTGCCAGCACGCGGAACGAGGGTGATGTCTATGGCTACACCTTC. Protein product: CASTRNEGDVYGYTF.

The V call is TRBV7-2, the J call TRBJ1-5; no definite D call. The germline V gene has CDR1 SGHTA and CDR2 FQGNSA. The V and J ends lost 2 bases and 6 bases respectively, with 8 bases between them. The CDR3 extends over 13 amino acids. This CDR3 reads CASSLLMSQPQHF. CDR3 DNA sequence: TGTGCCAGCAGCTTATTAATGAGTCAGCCCCAGCATTTT.

The rearrangement links TRBV18 to TRBJ2-3; tentatively, D is TRBD2 (5 bases). Germline CDR1 KGHSH, CDR2 LQKENI. The V end was cut by 3 bases, the J end by 0 bases, with 13 bases between. The CDR3 runs to 16 residues. The CDR3 region is CASSPRAGASTDTQYF. For the CDR3, the DNA is TGTGCCAGCTCACCCCGGGCGGGTGCTAGCACAGATACGCAGTATTTT.

The chain uses TRBV7-2 and TRBJ2-3; no clear D gene. The CDR3 consists of 13 residues. CDR1 SGHTA and CDR2 FQGNSA come from the germline V gene. Trimming shortened V by 5 bases and J by 4 bases, and 10 bases separated the two germline ends. CDR3 DNA: TGTGCCAGCAGCCGTAATATCGCAGATACGCAGTATTTT. Translated: CASSRNIADTQYF.

The V call is TRBV19, the J call TRBJ2-5; 8 bases are shared with TRBD2. CDR3 size: 19 residues. V lost 6 bases and J lost 3; bases outside the gene matches: 21. The V gene's germline CDR1 is LNHDA and CDR2 SQIVND (reference sequence). This CDR3 is CASSGRASGSSPAKETQYF. As DNA, the CDR3 is TGTGCCAGTAGCGGGAGGGCCTCAGGTTCGAGTCCGGCCAAAGAGACCCAGTACTTC.

The CDR3 DNA reads TGTGCCAGCTCACCACCGTTTCTTAGGGCCTTGAACACTGAAGCTTTCTTT. This translates into CASSPPFLRALNTEAFF. J is TRBJ1-1 and V is TRBV18; D is ambiguous. CDR1 KGHSH and CDR2 LQKENI come from the germline V gene. The CDR3 spans 17 residues. Trimming took off 0 bases at V and 0 bases at J, with 14 bases between the two ends. Complete variable domain (other parts from reference TRBV18 and TRBJ1-1): NAGVMQNPRHLVRRRGQEARLRCSPMKGHSHVYWYRQLPEEGLKFMVYLQKENIIDESGMPKERFSAEFPKEGPSILRIQQVVRGDSAAYFCASSPPFLRALNTEAFFGQGTRLTVV.

V usage is TRBV28 and J usage is TRBJ2-2, with D hard to call. Per the germline V gene, CDR1 is MDHEN and CDR2 is SYDVKM. V was clipped by 2 bases and J by 5 bases, with 12 bases between them. CDR3 length equals 15 residues. CDR3 residues: CASSLGVSRTGELFF. As DNA, the CDR3 is TGTGCCAGCAGTTTAGGTGTCTCGAGAACCGGGGAGCTGTTTTTT. Complete variable domain (other parts from reference TRBV28 and TRBJ2-2): DVKVTQSSRYLVKRTGEKVFLECVQDMDHENMFWYRQDPGLGLRLIYFSYDVKMKEKGDIPEGYSVSREKKERFSLILESASTNQTSMYLCASSLGVSRTGELFFGEGSRLTVL.

For this clone: An end of the junction does not agree with germline; a read error may underlie this. This sequence joins TRBV7-6 and TRBJ2-2; maybe TRBD2 (6 bases). The CDR3 loop spans 14 amino acids. Germline CDR1 reads SGHVS; CDR2 reads FNYEAQ. CDR3 nucleotides: TGTGCCAGCAGCGGGACTGCGAACATCGGGGAGCTGTTTTTT. Translated: CASSGTANIGELFF. The whole variable domain, filled in from reference TRBV7-6 and TRBJ2-2, reads GAGVSQSPRYKVTKRGQDVALRCDPISGHVSLYWYRQALGQGPEFLTYFNYEAQQDKSGLPNDRFSAERPEGSISTLTIQRTEQRDSAMYRCASSGTANIGELFFGEGSRLTVL.

This chain uses TRBV6-1 with TRBJ1-2; TRBD1 matches at 12 bases. Losses at the gene ends were 8 bases for V and 8 bases for J; bases not matched to a gene: 12. The CDR3 extends over 15 amino acids. The V gene's germline CDR1 is MNHNS and CDR2 SASEGT. The DNA of the CDR3 is TGTGCCAGCCTAGTCCCGGGACAGGGGGCGCGGGGCTACACCTTC. This codes for CASLVPGQGARGYTF.

The chain uses TRBV19 and TRBJ2-2; 8 bases map to TRBD1. Germline V gives CDR1 LNHDA, CDR2 SQIVND (reference sequence). Trimming removed 5 bases from V and 3 bases from J; junction bases left unmatched: 2. The CDR3 has 14 amino acids. CDR3 residues: CASSPTGDTGELFF. The CDR3 coding sequence is TGTGCCAGTAGTCCGACAGGGGACACCGGGGAGCTGTTTTTT.

The rearrangement uses TRBV11-2 and TRBJ2-7; the D gene could be TRBD1 or TRBD2 (5 bases each). The CDR3 is 13 amino acids. V was pared by 1 base and J by 10 bases, with 14 bases between. The germline CDR1 and CDR2 sequences are SGHAT and FQNNGV. Here the CDR3 reads CASSLAKPGSQYF. In DNA form, the CDR3 reads TGTGCCAGCAGCTTAGCAAAGCCAGGGAGTCAGTACTTC.

The chain recombines TRBV28 with TRBJ1-1, with D tentatively TRBD1 (5 bases). CDR1 and CDR2 from the germline V gene are MDHEN and SYDVKM. Trimming pared 4 bases from V and 2 bases from J, leaving 11 bases between. This CDR3 has 14 residues. The CDR3 loop is CASSWTRGNTEAFF. CDR3 sequence (DNA): TGTGCCAGCAGTTGGACGAGGGGAAACACTGAAGCTTTCTTT.

The chain employs TRBV5-4 and TRBJ2-1; D may match TRBD1 or TRBD2 (5 bases each). CDR1 and CDR2 (germline): SGHNT, YYREEE (reference sequence). The CDR3 extends over 15 amino acids. V was shortened by 4 bases and J by 1 base, with 12 bases between the two germline ends. The CDR3 loop reads CASSGTLGSYNEQFF. In DNA form, the CDR3 reads TGTGCCAGCAGCGGGACCTTGGGGTCCTACAATGAGCAGTTCTTC. Drawing the rest from reference TRBV5-4 and TRBJ2-1, the complete variable domain is ETGVTQSPTHLIKTRGQQVTLRCSSQSGHNTVSWYQQALGQGPQFIFQYYREEENGRGNFPPRFSGLQFPNYSSELNVNALELDDSALYLCASSGTLGSYNEQFFGPGTRLTVL.

The chain couples TRBV4-2 to TRBJ1-3, with D unclear. The length of the CDR3 is 16 residues. In germline, CDR1 is LGHNA, CDR2 YNFKEQ. V lost 6 bases and J 3 bases, leaving 18 bases between the germline ends. The CDR3 region has the DNA TGTGCCAGCAGGTCGTCGAGGGCGCTGAATGGAAACACCATATATTTT. It codes for CASRSSRALNGNTIYF.

The V and J genes are TRBV4-1 and TRBJ2-3; D is uncertain. V was pared by 1 base and J by 6 bases, with 11 bases between. CDR3 length: 14 amino acids. Germline V gives CDR1 MGHRA, CDR2 YSYEKL. In DNA form, the CDR3 reads TGCGCCAGCAGCCAAGGATGGGAAGGTGATACGCAGTATTTT. Amino acid sequence: CASSQGWEGDTQYF.

V usage is TRBV5-4 and J usage is TRBJ2-2, with D uncertain. Trimming removed 3 bases from V and 7 bases from J, with 7 bases in between. The CDR3 sequence is 12 residues long. Germline V gene sequence: CDR1 SGHNT, CDR2 YYREEE (reference sequence). CDR3 protein: CASSSQNGELFF. As DNA, the CDR3 is TGTGCCAGCAGCTCCCAAAACGGGGAGCTGTTTTTT.

The chain employs TRBV5-6 and TRBJ2-1, with 10 bases aligning to TRBD1. Unmatched junction bases numbered 5, after V lost 1 base and J lost 7 bases. The CDR3 is 15 residues long. Germline V CDR1 and CDR2: SGHDT, YYEEEE. The CDR3 region is CASSLYGDRGNEQFF. The CDR3 DNA sequence: TGTGCCAGCAGCTTGTACGGGGACAGGGGTAATGAGCAGTTCTTC.

This chain links TRBV6-5 with TRBJ1-5; 7 nucleotides line up with TRBD1. Germline CDR1 reads MNHEY; CDR2 reads SVGAGI. The V gene end was trimmed by 9 bases and the J gene end by 6 bases; junction bases not matched to a gene: 11. The CDR3 loop spans 14 amino acids. In DNA, the CDR3 is TGTGCCAGTACTACAGGGGAGGACGGTCAGCCCCAGCATTTT. Amino acid sequence: CASTTGEDGQPQHF.

The J gene is TRBJ1-3, the V gene TRBV18; 8 bases fit TRBD1. The germline gives CDR1 KGHSH, CDR2 LQKENI. Trimming at V came to 1 base and at J to 4 bases, leaving 6 bases not matched to a gene. This CDR3 contains 16 residues. The chain's CDR3 is CASSPLPGGIGNTIYF. CDR3 DNA sequence: TGTGCCAGCTCACCACTTCCAGGGGGCATCGGAAACACCATATATTTT.

The chain couples TRBV6-5 to TRBJ2-3; TRBD2 is a possible D gene (5 bases). Between the trimmed V and J ends, which lost 6 bases and 10 bases, there was a span of 23 bases. The CDR3 runs to 15 residues. Germline V gene sequence: CDR1 MNHEY, CDR2 SVGAGI. The CDR3 DNA is TGTGCCAGCAGGCAATCTATTCGGGGAGTTGATGCGCAGTATTTT. Translated, it gives CASRQSIRGVDAQYF.

The chain has TRBV7-9 and TRBJ2-7; D is unresolved. Trimming took 4 bases from V and 1 from J, leaving 17 bases between them. The CDR3 extends over 16 amino acids. CDR1 and CDR2 from the germline V gene are SEHNR and FQNEAQ (reference sequence). For the CDR3, the DNA is TGTGCCAGCAGCTCTATAATAGAGCAAGGGTCCTACGAGCAGTACGTC. This encodes CASSSIIEQGSYEQYV.

The J gene is TRBJ2-2, the V gene TRBV9, with TRBD1 matching over 7 bases. This CDR3 is built from 15 residues. Germline V gene data show CDR1 as SGDLS and CDR2 as YYNGEE. V gave up 2 bases and J gave up 4 bases; unmatched junction bases: 5. CDR3 DNA: TGTGCCAGCAGCGTGGGTACAGGGGCCACCGGGGAGCTGTTTTTT. As protein: CASSVGTGATGELFF.

V gene TRBV5-1 combines with J gene TRBJ1-5; 9 positions agree with TRBD1. CDR1 is SGHRS and CDR2 is YFSETQ in the germline V gene. Trimming at V came to 1 base and at J to 7 bases, leaving 6 bases not matched to a gene. This CDR3 is 15 amino acids long. The CDR3 nucleotides read TGCGCCAGCAGCTTGACAGGGGGCGCGACCCAGCCCCAGCATTTT. Protein: CASSLTGGATQPQHF.

The rearrangement joins TRBV1 to TRBJ2-3; the table assigns TRBD2, which was not confirmed against the DNA. TRBV1 is tagged as a pseudogene. The CDR3 has 13 amino acids. Here the CDR3 reads CTSSPCGTDTQYF. CDR3 sequence (DNA): TGCACCAGCAGCCCCTGTGGCACAGATACGCAGTATTTT.

The chain recombines TRBV5-1 with TRBJ2-3; TRBD1 might be the D (6 bases). The germline gives CDR1 SGHRS, CDR2 YFSETQ. This CDR3 comprises 14 residues. V shed 3 bases and J shed 5 bases, with 13 bases lying between them. The CDR3 bases are TGCGCCAGCAGCTCGGACAGCCCCGGAGATACGCAGTATTTT. Residues: CASSSDSPGDTQYF.

The chain couples TRBV5-1 to TRBJ1-2; D gene ambiguous. The V and J ends lost 1 base and 5 bases respectively, with 15 bases between them. This CDR3 region has 15 residues. Per germline, CDR1 SGHRS and CDR2 YFSETQ. CDR3 amino acids: CASSLSLDTTYGYTF. The CDR3, as DNA: TGCGCCAGCAGCTTGAGCCTGGATACGACTTATGGCTACACCTTC.

The V gene is TRBV5-4, the J gene TRBJ1-1; no firm D call. CDR1 is SGHNT, CDR2 YYREEE, per germline (reference sequence). Trimming cost V 0 bases and J 0 bases, with 6 bases left between them. CDR3 size: 14 residues. CDR3: CASSLEVMNTEAFF. In DNA, the CDR3 is TGTGCCAGCAGCTTGGAGGTCATGAACACTGAAGCTTTCTTT.

The chain joins TRBV19 to TRBJ1-1; tentatively, D is TRBD1 (5 bases). V was trimmed by 5 bases and J by 0 bases, leaving 10 bases between them. This CDR3 spans 14 amino acids. CDR1 is LNHDA, CDR2 SQIVND, per germline (reference sequence). CDR3 loop: CASSLEGLNTEAFF. In nucleotides, the CDR3 is TGTGCCAGTAGTCTCGAGGGGTTGAACACTGAAGCTTTCTTT.

This clone was seen once. V is TRBV2 and J is TRBJ1-6; D possibly corresponds to TRBD1 (5 bases). The CDR3 covers 14 residues. Trimming stripped 8 bases from V and 0 bases from J, with 8 bases between. Looked up from germline, CDR1 is SNHLY and CDR2 is FYNNEI. The CDR3 is CASQGSSYNSPLHF. CDR3 DNA sequence: TGTGCCAGCCAGGGTAGCTCCTATAATTCACCCCTCCACTTT. Filled out from reference TRBV2 and TRBJ1-6, the complete variable domain reads EPEVTQTPSHQVTQMGQEVILRCVPISNHLYFYWYRQILGQKVEFLVSFYNNEISEKSEIFDDQFSVERPDGSNFTLKIRSTKLEDSAMYFCASQGSSYNSPLHFGNGTRLTVT.

The chain recombines TRBV9 with TRBJ2-3, with D unclear. V was pared by 0 bases and J by 5 bases, with 4 bases between. Looked up from germline, CDR1 is SGDLS and CDR2 is YYNGEE. The CDR3 covers 12 residues. The CDR3 DNA reads as TGTGCCAGCAGCGTAGAGGTAGATACGCAGTATTTT. Its protein is CASSVEVDTQYF.

CDR3 nucleotide sequence: TGTGCCAGCTCACCACCGCACAGGGGTCTTGACGAGCAGTACTTC. It codes for CASSPPHRGLDEQYF. The V and J genes are TRBV18 and TRBJ2-7; 7 nucleotides match TRBD1. V trimming: 0 bases; J trimming: 5 bases; junction bases outside the gene matches: 7. The CDR3 is 15 amino acids. The V gene's germline CDR1 is KGHSH and CDR2 LQKENI.

This chain uses TRBV6-1 with TRBJ2-3; 9 nucleotides agree with TRBD2. The length of the CDR3 is 17 residues. Trimming removed 4 bases from V and 0 bases from J; junction bases left unmatched: 8. CDR1 MNHNS and CDR2 SASEGT come from the germline V gene. DNA for the CDR3: TGTGCCAGCAGTGCCGATGGACTAGCGAGTAGCACAGATACGCAGTATTTT. This gives the protein CASSADGLASSTDTQYF.